This TCR beta chain is drawn from a study of T cells after yellow fever vaccination. In the study overall: Preparation used SMART-Seq v4 Ultra Low Input for the low-cell-number fractions.

Study-wide points: After the booster, 95% to 98% of CD4 and roughly nine tenths of CD8 primary-response clones were re-detected. CD4 and CD8 compartments shared a small share of clonotypes, likely from convergent recombination.

As concerns this clonotype: Its antigen is currently unknown.

V was trimmed by 3 bases and J by 2 bases, leaving 14 bases between them. The CDR3 extends over 15 amino acids. Germline lookup yields CDR1 DFQATT and CDR2 SNEGSKA (reference sequence). TCRdb recomputed calls from the 5' RACE reads with MiXCR, one row per CDR3 protein. The sample lists hundreds of thousands of distinct CDR3 sequences, around 5.2% seen once, with approximately 3.5% in the top ten. This material consisted of CD4+ T cells sorted from PBMCs, taken on the day of the yellow fever booster vaccination. The chain combines TRBV20-1 with TRBJ2-1; either TRBD1 or TRBD2 may fit D (5 bases each). This receptor was identified in a man between 18 and 35 years old who received the YFV17D yellow fever vaccine. CDR3 protein: CSASGGPSAYNEQFF. The CDR3 DNA sequence: TGCAGTGCTAGTGGGGGTCCCTCCGCCTACAATGAGCAGTTCTTC.